This is a list of T cell receptor beta chains from one sample in a study of identical twins. TCRdb fed the 5' RACE reads into MiXCR, producing one record per CDR3 protein. Altogether approximately 890,000 distinct CDR3 sequences are present, roughly an eighth being singletons, with the ten largest covering around 1.5%. These data were likewise used in another study, on yellow fever vaccine responses in identical twins.

Source material: PBMCs. All receptors derive from a woman aged 18-29 years in good health. CDR3s include the opening cysteine and the closing phenylalanine or tryptophan. A D gene is named only where the DNA matches it firmly. Clone size is stated in some rows and not others, as once, few, many or a class when expanded.

NA	TRBV11-1	TRBD2	TRBJ2-3	19	TGTGCCAGCAGCTTATATGCGACCCGGGGACTAGCGGGATCCGATACGCAGTATTTT	CASSLYATRGLAGSDTQYF
few	TRBV3-1	TRBD2	TRBJ2-1	18	TGTGCCAGCAGCTTGCGGAGGCAGCGGGGGGGGGTACACAATGAGCAGTTCTTC	CASSLRRQRGGVHNEQFF
NA	TRBV20-1	NA	TRBJ2-1	15	TGCAGTGCTAGTAGGGACACGAGCTCCTACAATGAGCAGTTCTTC	CSASRDTSSYNEQFF
many	TRBV3-1	NA	TRBJ2-2	13	TGTGCCAGCAGCCAAGTTTCGGCCGGGGAGCTGTTTTTT	CASSQVSAGELFF
many	TRBV5-1	NA	TRBJ2-1	11	TGCGCCAGCAGCTTGTACCATGAGCAGTTCTTC	CASSLYHEQFF
many	TRBV12-3/TRBV12-4	TRBD1	TRBJ2-7	16	TGTGCCAGCAGTGGGACAGGGGCAAGGAGAATATACGAGCAGTACTTC	CASSGTGARRIYEQYF
NA	TRBV4-1	NA	TRBJ2-1	14	TGCGCCAGCAGCCAATCCGGCCCCTACAATGAGCAGTTCTTC	CASSQSGPYNEQFF
few	TRBV5-1	TRBD1	TRBJ2-1	15	TGCGCCAGCAGCCACCCCCGGACAGGAGGATATGAGCAGTTCTTC	CASSHPRTGGYEQFF
NA	TRBV12-3/TRBV12-4	NA	TRBJ1-6	15	TGTGCCAGCAGCTCAGGGAGCTCCTATAATTCACCCCTCCACTTT	CASSSGSSYNSPLHF
few	TRBV7-8	NA	TRBJ2-4	15	TGTGCCAGCAGCTCCAGATCCAGCCCAAAAGACATTCAGTACTTC	CASSSRSSPKDIQYF
NA	TRBV20-1	TRBD1	TRBJ2-5	16	TGCAGTGCTAGAAACCGGGACAGCTTACAACAAGAGACCCAGTACTTC	CSARNRDSLQQETQYF
NA	TRBV4-1	NA	TRBJ2-5	14	TGCGCCAGCAGCCAAAGGGGGAGCTTTGAGACCCAGTACTTC	CASSQRGSFETQYF
many	TRBV4-1	TRBD2	TRBJ2-7	16	TGCGCCAGCAGCCAACCAACTAGCGGAGTTACCTACGAGCAGTACTTC	CASSQPTSGVTYEQYF
few	TRBV6-1	TRBD1	TRBJ1-6	14	TGTGCCAGCAGTAAGGGACAGGGGACGGTCCCCCTCCACTTT	CASSKGQGTVPLHF
NA	TRBV5-4	TRBD1	TRBJ2-1	16	TGTGCCAGCAGCTCAGAGACAGGGGGCGCGCGAAATGAGCAGTTCTTC	CASSSETGGARNEQFF
NA	TRBV10-3	NA	TRBJ2-1	14	TGTGCCATCAGTGCCCGGGACTTGAACAATGAGCAGTTCTTC	CAISARDLNNEQFF
few	TRBV12-3/TRBV12-4	NA	TRBJ2-5	15	TGTGCCAGCAGTCCCACGTGGCAGACTAAAGAGACCCAGTACTTC	CASSPTWQTKETQYF
many	TRBV12-3/TRBV12-4	NA	TRBJ2-1	12	TGTGCCAGCACCCTGCAAACCAATGAGCAGTTCTTC	CASTLQTNEQFF
NA	TRBV9	NA	TRBJ1-5	16	TGTGCCAGCAGCGTACTCGCTAAGAGTAAAGATCAGCCCCAGCATTTT	CASSVLAKSKDQPQHF
many	TRBV5-8	TRBD1	TRBJ2-5	15	TGTGCCAGCAGCTGGAGACAGGGGGCGAGGGAGACCCAGTACTTC	CASSWRQGARETQYF
many	TRBV12-3/TRBV12-4	NA	TRBJ2-3	13	TGTGCCAGCACCCGGGACCAAACAGATACGCAGTATTTT	CASTRDQTDTQYF
NA	TRBV29-1	NA	TRBJ2-2	16	TGCAGCGTTGAAGATGAGGCTAGGAGAAACACCGGGGAGCTGTTTTTT	CSVEDEARRNTGELFF
many	TRBV12-3/TRBV12-4	TRBD1	TRBJ1-3	14	TGTGCCAGCAGTTCCGGGACAGGGGCTCACACCATATATTTT	CASSSGTGAHTIYF
NA	TRBV2	NA	TRBJ1-5	14	TGTGCCAGCAGTGAAGATGGGCCCTGGAGGCCCCAGCATTTT	CASSEDGPWRPQHF
few	TRBV5-1	TRBD1	TRBJ1-1	14	TGCGCCAGCAGCTTAATGACAGGGGGCACTGAAGCTTTCTTT	CASSLMTGGTEAFF
few	TRBV12-3/TRBV12-4	NA	TRBJ1-5	15	TGTGCCAGCAGTTTCCGGGACGGACGTAATCAGCCCCAGCATTTT	CASSFRDGRNQPQHF
few	TRBV20-1	TRBD1	TRBJ1-4	15	TGCAGTGCTAGAGAACTGAGGGGGCTGGATGAAAAACTGTTTTTT	CSARELRGLDEKLFF
few	TRBV20-1	TRBD2	TRBJ2-3	16	TGCAGTGCTACCGCGAGGCTAGCGGGGGGGGCTGATACGCAGTATTTT	CSATARLAGGADTQYF
NA	TRBV7-9	NA	TRBJ2-2	16	TGTGCCAGCAGCCCAGGGGGGGGTCTGACCACCGGGGAGCTGTTTTTT	CASSPGGGLTTGELFF
NA	TRBV5-6	TRBD2	TRBJ2-7	18	TGTGCCAGCAGCTTGGCCGAAGGACTAGCGGGGGTATCCTACGAGCAGTACTTC	CASSLAEGLAGVSYEQYF
NA	TRBV6-1	NA	TRBJ2-1	14	TGTGCCAGCAGAGAAACGTTTTTGGGTGGTGAGCAGTTCTTC	CASRETFLGGEQFF
few	TRBV7-2	NA	TRBJ2-1	14	TGTGCCAGCTCACAGGACAGATACTACAATGAGCAGTTCTTC	CASSQDRYYNEQFF
NA	TRBV12-3/TRBV12-4	NA	TRBJ1-1	16	TGTGCCAGCAGTTCACCGGAAGGGTTGGGGGGCACTGAAGCTTTCTTT	CASSSPEGLGGTEAFF
NA	TRBV21-1	NA	TRBJ1-1	9	TGTGCCAGCTCCCAATCGGCTTTCTTT	CASSQSAFF
NA	TRBV7-6	TRBD2	TRBJ2-2	18	TGTGCCAGCAGCTTAGACGACGGGGGGGCTAGAGGAACCGGGGAGCTGTTTTTT	CASSLDDGGARGTGELFF
NA	TRBV11-2	NA	TRBJ2-6	18	TGTGCCAGCAGCCCCCGGTCGGGGGTTGTATCTGGGGCCAACGTCCTGACTTTC	CASSPRSGVVSGANVLTF
few	TRBV6-5	NA	TRBJ1-6	11	TGTGCCGCAGGACCGAGAGTCACCCTCCACTTT	CAAGPRVTLHF
NA	TRBV4-1	NA	TRBJ2-7	15	TGCGCCAGCAGCCAACTCTACGGGAAAACCTACGAGCAGTACTTC	CASSQLYGKTYEQYF
few	TRBV15	TRBD2	TRBJ2-7	14	TGTGCCACCAGCCGGGCGGGAGGGTCCTACGAGCAGTACTTC	CATSRAGGSYEQYF
few	TRBV11-2	TRBD2	TRBJ2-1	17	TGTGCCAGCAGCTTAGAAGCCCGGACTAGCGGGAACAATGAGCAGTTCTTC	CASSLEARTSGNNEQFF
few	TRBV6-1	NA	TRBJ1-1	17	TGTGCCAGCAGTCCAGGTTTCGGGTCGAGGGAATCCATTGAAGCTTTCTTT	CASSPGFGSRESIEAFF
few	TRBV9	TRBD2	TRBJ2-3	13	TGTGCCAGCAGCCCCCATGAGGGAGGGCTCTACCCGTTT	CASSPHEGGLYPF
NA	TRBV3-1	TRBD2	TRBJ2-2	18	TGTGCCATCAGTCCCTCGGGTAGCGGGATAACGAACACCGGGGAGCTGTTTTTT	CAISPSGSGITNTGELFF
few	TRBV6-5	NA	TRBJ2-7	12	TGTGCCACCCGGAGTGGGGCCTACGAGCAGTACTTC	CATRSGAYEQYF
NA	TRBV12-3/TRBV12-4	TRBD1	TRBJ2-1	12	TGTGCCAGCAGCCATAATGGACAGGGACGGTTCTTC	CASSHNGQGRFF
NA	TRBV27	NA	TRBJ1-5	14	TGTGCCAGCAGCCGATTTTATAGCAATCAGCCCCAGCATTTT	CASSRFYSNQPQHF
few	TRBV6-5	NA	TRBJ1-1	14	TGTGCCAGCAGTTTCCGGGAGGCGGGCACTGAAGCTTTCTTT	CASSFREAGTEAFF
few	TRBV5-1	NA	TRBJ2-3	15	TGCGCCAGCAGCTTGGGTCTAGTATCCGCAGATACGCAGTATTTT	CASSLGLVSADTQYF
NA	TRBV5-1	NA	TRBJ2-1	23	TGCGCCAGCAGCTCCAACCAGGGCGCCCAAAGGTTCGACGCTTTTTTGGGCTACAATGAGCAGTTCTTC	CASSSNQGAQRFDAFLGYNEQFF
few	TRBV12-3/TRBV12-4	TRBD2	TRBJ2-1	16	TGTGCCAGCAGCTCCCGACTAGCGGAGTCCTACAATGAGCAGTTCTTC	CASSSRLAESYNEQFF
NA	TRBV18	NA	TRBJ2-1	17	TGTGCCAGCTCACCAACGTCAGGGCACAATTCCTACAATGAGCAGTTCTTC	CASSPTSGHNSYNEQFF
NA	TRBV2	NA	TRBJ2-1	11	TGTGCCAGCACCAGGGGCAATGAGCAGTTCTTC	CASTRGNEQFF